This is a list of T cell receptor beta chains from one sample in a study of blood T cell repertoires in COVID-19. Assay used: immunoSEQ multiplex PCR; TCRdb lists only in-frame clones, some missing. The data contain around 400,000 clones, more than 70% of them seen just once; the ten biggest clones take up approximately 1.5%. Input material: PBMCs or T cells enriched from blood (not recorded which). Receptors originate from a woman aged 18-29 years who had been exposed to COVID-19. Each CDR3 is given with its conserved first and last residue. Fields, in order: D gene, clone size, V gene, J gene, CDR3 protein, CDR3 DNA. The D gene is left open where the match is weak. A row's size may be missing; if present it is once, few, many or a size class.

D: TRBD1; size: few; V: TRBV2; J: TRBJ1-2; CDR3: CASSETGATNYGYTF; DNA: TGTGCCAGCAGCGAAACAGGGGCCACTAACTATGGCTACACCTTC
D: TRBD1; size: .; V: TRBV18; J: TRBJ1-6; CDR3: CASSAIQGSSYNSPLHF; DNA: TGTGCCAGCTCGGCTATACAGGGGAGCTCCTATAATTCACCCCTCCACTTT
D: TRBD1; size: .; V: TRBV15; J: TRBJ1-1; CDR3: CATSSRDRAEAFF; DNA: TGTGCCACCAGTTCCCGGGACAGGGCTGAAGCTTTCTTT
D: .; size: .; V: TRBV11-3; J: TRBJ1-1; CDR3: CASSFGGGTEAFF; DNA: TGTGCCAGCAGCTTTGGGGGAGGGACTGAAGCTTTCTTT
D: .; size: .; V: TRBV5-1; J: TRBJ2-3; CDR3: CASSSPGVRRLSTDTQYF; DNA: TGCGCCAGCAGCTCCCCAGGGGTACGCAGATTGAGCACAGATACGCAGTATTTT
D: TRBD1; size: .; V: TRBV11-3; J: TRBJ1-1; CDR3: CASSSGTGGDTEAFF; DNA: TGTGCCAGCAGCTCCGGGACAGGGGGGGACACTGAAGCTTTCTTT
D: .; size: .; V: TRBV19; J: TRBJ2-1; CDR3: CASSMDRRGGNNEQFF; DNA: TGTGCCAGTAGTATGGATAGGAGGGGAGGAAACAATGAGCAGTTCTTC
D: .; size: .; V: TRBV27; J: TRBJ1-5; CDR3: CASMDTISNQPQHF; DNA: TGTGCCAGCATGGACACCATTAGCAATCAGCCCCAGCATTTT
D: .; size: .; V: TRBV9; J: TRBJ1-3; CDR3: CASSPVDSASSGNTIYF; DNA: TGTGCCAGCAGCCCAGTGGACAGCGCGAGCTCTGGAAACACCATATATTTT
D: TRBD1; size: once; V: TRBV3-1/TRBV3-2; J: TRBJ1-2; CDR3: CASSQGGGGSTNYGYTF; DNA: TGTGCCAGCAGCCAAGGAGGGGGCGGATCGACTAACTATGGCTACACCTTC
D: TRBD1; size: .; V: TRBV10-3; J: TRBJ1-2; CDR3: CAISDRDSIYGYTF; DNA: TGTGCCATCAGTGACCGGGACAGTATCTATGGCTACACCTTC
D: TRBD1; size: .; V: TRBV28; J: TRBJ1-2; CDR3: CASRPGTATLYGYTF; DNA: TGTGCCAGCAGACCCGGGACAGCTACCCTCTATGGCTACACCTTC
D: .; size: .; V: TRBV6-5; J: TRBJ1-5; CDR3: CASRTDRYSNQPQHF; DNA: TGTGCCAGCAGGACCGACAGGTATAGCAATCAGCCCCAGCATTTT
D: TRBD2; size: few; V: TRBV11-2; J: TRBJ2-1; CDR3: CASCSGLAGESIYNEQFF; DNA: TGTGCCAGCTGCTCCGGACTAGCGGGAGAATCGATCTACAATGAGCAGTTCTTC
D: .; size: .; V: TRBV6-5; J: TRBJ2-5; CDR3: CASSRTKETQYF; DNA: TGTGCCAGCAGCCGGACAAAAGAGACCCAGTACTTC
D: TRBD1; size: .; V: TRBV2; J: TRBJ1-1; CDR3: CAGSGQGASEAFF; DNA: TGTGCCGGGTCGGGACAGGGGGCTTCTGAAGCTTTCTTT
D: TRBD2; size: .; V: TRBV4-2; J: TRBJ2-7; CDR3: CASREWASGVYEQYF; DNA: TGTGCCAGCAGGGAATGGGCTAGCGGGGTCTACGAGCAGTACTTC
D: .; size: .; V: TRBV29-1; J: TRBJ1-1; CDR3: CSVSKTGEAFF; DNA: TGCAGCGTTAGTAAGACAGGAGAAGCTTTCTTT
D: TRBD2; size: .; V: TRBV3-1/TRBV3-2; J: TRBJ2-7; CDR3: CASSHTSGMYYEQYF; DNA: TGTGCCAGCAGCCATACTAGCGGGATGTATTACGAGCAGTACTTC
D: TRBD1; size: once; V: TRBV10-1; J: TRBJ1-5; CDR3: CASSDTGTGDSNQPQHF; DNA: TGCGCCAGCAGTGATACCGGGACAGGGGATAGCAATCAGCCCCAGCATTTT
D: .; size: .; V: TRBV5-1; J: TRBJ2-7; CDR3: CASSLAEVTAYEQYF; DNA: TGCGCCAGCAGCTTGGCCGAGGTTACTGCCTACGAGCAGTACTTC
D: .; size: few; V: TRBV6-5; J: TRBJ2-7; CDR3: CASEAGSGSYEQYF; DNA: TGTGCCAGCGAGGCGGGCTCGGGCTCCTACGAGCAGTACTTC
D: TRBD1; size: .; V: TRBV6-2/TRBV6-3; J: TRBJ2-7; CDR3: CASSYWGQPPGNEQYF; DNA: TGTGCCAGCAGTTACTGGGGACAGCCCCCAGGGAACGAGCAGTACTTC
D: .; size: .; V: TRBV4-1; J: TRBJ2-7; CDR3: CASSQVLARTYEQYF; DNA: TGCGCCAGCAGCCAAGTCCTAGCGCGGACCTACGAGCAGTACTTC
D: TRBD1; size: .; V: TRBV27; J: TRBJ2-7; CDR3: CASSSGQGAIYEQYF; DNA: TGTGCCAGCAGTTCCGGACAGGGGGCTATCTACGAGCAGTACTTC
D: .; size: few; V: TRBV7-9; J: TRBJ1-3; CDR3: CASSLFSDIGNTIYF; DNA: TGTGCCAGCAGCTTATTCTCGGACATAGGAAACACCATATATTTT
D: TRBD1; size: .; V: TRBV9; J: TRBJ2-4; CDR3: CASSASSETGAKAKNIQYF; DNA: TGTGCCAGCAGCGCCTCCTCGGAGACAGGGGCCAAGGCCAAAAACATTCAGTACTTC
D: .; size: .; V: TRBV12-1; J: TRBJ1-2; CDR3: CASSPHGQVLSDGYTF; DNA: TGTGCCAGCAGCCCACACGGACAGGTATTGAGTGATGGCTACACCTTC
D: TRBD1; size: .; V: TRBV11-3; J: TRBJ2-3; CDR3: CASSLGPDRGRTDTQYF; DNA: TGTGCCAGCAGCTTAGGCCCTGACAGGGGGCGCACAGATACGCAGTATTTT
D: TRBD2; size: .; V: TRBV11-2; J: TRBJ2-1; CDR3: CASSPGLVNEQFF; DNA: TGTGCCAGCAGCCCGGGACTAGTCAATGAGCAGTTCTTC
D: .; size: .; V: TRBV18; J: TRBJ1-1; CDR3: CASSPPRGMHTEAFF; DNA: TGTGCCAGCTCACCACCGCGAGGTATGCACACTGAAGCTTTCTTT
D: .; size: few; V: TRBV4-3; J: TRBJ2-1; CDR3: CASSPYRAKYTTSYNEQFF; DNA: TGCGCCAGCAGCCCCTACAGGGCCAAATATACTACCTCCTACAATGAGCAGTTCTTC
D: .; size: .; V: TRBV5-1; J: TRBJ1-4; CDR3: CASSFDTTNEKLFF; DNA: TGCGCCAGCAGCTTTGACACAACTAATGAAAAACTGTTTTTT
D: TRBD1; size: .; V: TRBV5-1; J: TRBJ2-1; CDR3: CASTYPGTGGNEQFF; DNA: TGCGCCAGCACCTACCCCGGGACAGGGGGCAATGAGCAGTTCTTC
D: .; size: .; V: TRBV9; J: TRBJ2-2; CDR3: CASSVGVGVGTGELFF; DNA: TGTGCCAGCAGCGTAGGTGTCGGAGTTGGCACCGGGGAGCTGTTTTTT
D: .; size: .; V: TRBV28; J: TRBJ2-6; CDR3: CASIRSGSTGANVLTF; DNA: TGTGCCAGCATACGTTCAGGGTCCACTGGGGCCAACGTCCTGACTTTC
D: TRBD1; size: .; V: TRBV4-1; J: TRBJ2-7; CDR3: CASSPGAGTGVTYEQYF; DNA: TGCGCCAGCAGCCCGGGGGCCGGGACAGGGGTCACCTACGAGCAGTACTTC
D: .; size: few; V: TRBV3-1/TRBV3-2; J: TRBJ2-3; CDR3: CASSSDREVTDTQYF; DNA: TGTGCCAGCAGCTCCGACAGGGAGGTGACAGATACGCAGTATTTT
D: .; size: .; V: TRBV6-6; J: TRBJ1-5; CDR3: CASRPDSVNQPQHF; DNA: TGTGCCAGCAGACCGGACAGCGTCAATCAGCCCCAGCATTTT
D: .; size: .; V: TRBV7-9; J: TRBJ2-5; CDR3: CASSLEGLDVETQYF; DNA: TGTGCCAGCAGCTTAGAGGGACTGGACGTGGAGACCCAGTACTTC
D: .; size: once; V: TRBV7-2; J: TRBJ1-4; CDR3: CASSSLREKLFF; DNA: TGTGCCAGCAGCTCGCTTCGGGAAAAACTGTTTTTT
D: .; size: .; V: TRBV3-1/TRBV3-2; J: TRBJ2-5; CDR3: CASSQDPSQETQYF; DNA: TGTGCCAGCAGCCAAGATCCGAGCCAAGAGACCCAGTACTTC
D: .; size: .; V: TRBV19; J: TRBJ1-1; CDR3: CASTVVVGAVMNTEAFF; DNA: TGTGCCAGTACCGTCGTCGTTGGGGCGGTGATGAACACTGAAGCTTTCTTT
D: .; size: .; V: TRBV28; J: TRBJ2-1; CDR3: CASRQDRIEQFF; DNA: TGTGCCAGCAGACAAGACAGGATTGAGCAGTTCTTC
D: TRBD1; size: .; V: TRBV27; J: TRBJ2-7; CDR3: CASSVPGQGSYEQYF; DNA: TGTGCCAGCAGTGTCCCGGGACAGGGATCCTACGAGCAGTACTTC
D: TRBD2; size: .; V: TRBV28; J: TRBJ2-1; CDR3: CASSRLAGGSYNEQFF; DNA: TGTGCCAGCAGCCGACTAGCGGGAGGTTCCTACAATGAGCAGTTCTTC
D: TRBD2; size: few; V: TRBV5-4; J: TRBJ2-7; CDR3: CASSAGGRDYGKQYF; DNA: TGTGCCAGCAGCGCGGGGGGACGAGACTACGGGAAGCAGTACTTC
D: TRBD2; size: .; V: TRBV6-5; J: TRBJ2-7; CDR3: CASRPRLAGGYEQYF; DNA: TGTGCCAGCAGACCCCGACTAGCGGGGGGTTACGAGCAGTACTTC
D: TRBD1; size: .; V: TRBV11-2; J: TRBJ1-1; CDR3: CASTLADRSNTEAFF; DNA: TGTGCCAGCACCTTAGCGGACAGGTCGAACACTGAAGCTTTCTTT
D: TRBD2; size: .; V: TRBV29-1; J: TRBJ2-2; CDR3: CSVGLLSGGANTGELFF; DNA: TGCAGCGTTGGCCTACTTAGCGGGGGGGCGAACACCGGGGAGCTGTTTTTT
D: .; size: once; V: TRBV4-3; J: TRBJ2-1; CDR3: CASSQDGGAASGSYNEQFF; DNA: TGCGCCAGCAGCCAAGATGGGGGGGCCGCTTCAGGCTCCTACAATGAGCAGTTCTTC
D: .; size: .; V: TRBV12-3/TRBV12-4; J: TRBJ1-5; CDR3: CASKAGVGQPQHF; DNA: TGTGCCAGCAAAGCGGGGGTGGGTCAGCCCCAGCATTTT
D: .; size: .; V: TRBV27; J: TRBJ1-6; CDR3: CASSPLQGSNSPLHF; DNA: TGTGCCAGCAGTCCCCTCCAGGGTAGCAATTCACCCCTCCACTTT
D: TRBD2; size: .; V: TRBV7-3; J: TRBJ2-3; CDR3: CASSPGLAGADTQYF; DNA: TGTGCCAGCAGCCCGGGACTAGCGGGTGCAGATACGCAGTATTTT
D: TRBD2; size: .; V: TRBV7-9; J: TRBJ2-2; CDR3: CASSAIAGGQNTGELFF; DNA: TGTGCCAGCAGCGCTATAGCGGGAGGGCAGAACACCGGGGAGCTGTTTTTT
D: .; size: .; V: TRBV4-3; J: TRBJ1-1; CDR3: CASSQDKEMNTEAFF; DNA: TGCGCCAGCAGCCAAGATAAGGAGATGAACACTGAAGCTTTCTTT
D: TRBD2; size: .; V: TRBV11-2; J: TRBJ2-7; CDR3: CASSLGAGGDEQYF; DNA: TGTGCCAGCAGCCTGGGGGCGGGGGGGGACGAGCAGTACTTC
D: TRBD1; size: .; V: TRBV19; J: TRBJ2-1; CDR3: CASWDRVNNEQFF; DNA: TGTGCCAGTTGGGACAGGGTCAACAATGAGCAGTTCTTC
D: .; size: .; V: TRBV5-1; J: TRBJ2-1; CDR3: CASSVTSYNEQFF; DNA: TGCGCCAGCAGCGTAACTAGTTACAATGAGCAGTTCTTC